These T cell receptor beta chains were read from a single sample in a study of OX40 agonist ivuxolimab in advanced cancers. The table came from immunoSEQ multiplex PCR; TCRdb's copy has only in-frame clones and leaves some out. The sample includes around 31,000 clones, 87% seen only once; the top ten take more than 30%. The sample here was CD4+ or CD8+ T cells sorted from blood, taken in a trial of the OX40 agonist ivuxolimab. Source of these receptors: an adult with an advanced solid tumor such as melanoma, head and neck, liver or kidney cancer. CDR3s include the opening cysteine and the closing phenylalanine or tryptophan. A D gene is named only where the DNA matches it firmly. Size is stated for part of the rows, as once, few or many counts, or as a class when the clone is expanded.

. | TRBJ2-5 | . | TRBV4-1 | TGCGCCAGCAGCCAAGTTGGGGGGAAGGGAGAGACCCAGTACTTC | CASSQVGGKGETQYF
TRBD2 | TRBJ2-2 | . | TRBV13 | TGTGCCAGCAGCTTAGCAGGGCTAGCGGAGGAGGGTACCGGGGAGCTGTTTTTT | CASSLAGLAEEGTGELFF
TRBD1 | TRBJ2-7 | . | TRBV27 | TGTGCCAGCAGTTGGACAGGGGGGCCTGTCGAGCAGTACTTC | CASSWTGGPVEQYF
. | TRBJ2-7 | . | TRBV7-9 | TGTGCCAGCAGCAGCACCCGGGGCTACGAGCAGTACTTC | CASSSTRGYEQYF
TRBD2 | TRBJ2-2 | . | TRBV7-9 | TGTGCCAGCAGGGCGGGAGCGAACACCGGGGAGCTGTTTTTT | CASRAGANTGELFF
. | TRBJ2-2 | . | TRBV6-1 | TGTGCCAGCAGTGAAGGAAGGGGACGGCGGAACACCGGGGAGCTGTTTTTT | CASSEGRGRRNTGELFF
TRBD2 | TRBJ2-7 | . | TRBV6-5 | TGTGCCAGCAGTTTATGGACTAGCGGGGCTCCATACGAGCAGTACTTC | CASSLWTSGAPYEQYF
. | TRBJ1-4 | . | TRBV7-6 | TGTGCCAGCAGTACTGGGGTAGGAGGGTGGGGTGAAAAACTGTTTTTT | CASSTGVGGWGEKLFF
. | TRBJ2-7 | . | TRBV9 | TGTGCCAGCAGCGTCGAAGCGGTTAGCTCCTACGAGCAGTACTTC | CASSVEAVSSYEQYF
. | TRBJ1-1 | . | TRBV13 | TGTGCCAGCAGCTCAGGACCCCAAAGGGAAGCTTTCTTT | CASSSGPQREAFF
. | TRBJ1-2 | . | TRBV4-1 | TGCGCCAGCAGCCAAGGAGGCGACAGTCCTGGCTACACCTTC | CASSQGGDSPGYTF
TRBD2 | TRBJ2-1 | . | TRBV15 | TGTGCCACCAGCAGTACTAGCGGGAGGGCTAACGAGCAGTTCTTC | CATSSTSGRANEQFF
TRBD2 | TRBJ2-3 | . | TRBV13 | TGTGCCAGCAGCTTAGGTGGGATGGCGGGAGGGCCGCCAGATACGCAGTATTTT | CASSLGGMAGGPPDTQYF
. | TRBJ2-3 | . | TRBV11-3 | TGTGCCAGCAGCTTAGTCGACCGACCCCATACGCAGTATTTT | CASSLVDRPHTQYF
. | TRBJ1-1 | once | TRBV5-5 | TGTGCCAGCAGTCCAGGGAGACACGGAGGTGAAGCTTTCTTT | CASSPGRHGGEAFF
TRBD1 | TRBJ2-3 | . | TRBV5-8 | TGTGCCAGCAGCCCCGGGACAGGGGACACAGATACGCAGTATTTT | CASSPGTGDTDTQYF
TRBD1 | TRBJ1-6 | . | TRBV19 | TGTGCCAGTAGGCGGGACAGGGGTGATTCACCCCTCCACTTT | CASRRDRGDSPLHF
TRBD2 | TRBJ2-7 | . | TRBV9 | TGTGCCAGCAGCGAGGATTCTCGGGAGGGGGCCTACGAGCAGTACTTC | CASSEDSREGAYEQYF
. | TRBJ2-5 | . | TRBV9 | TGTGCCAGCAGCTCTCGGGAGACCCAGTACTTC | CASSSRETQYF
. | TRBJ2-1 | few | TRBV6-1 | TGTGCCAGCAGTGCTTATGGGGCAAAAAGCTCCTACAATGAGCAGTTCTTC | CASSAYGAKSSYNEQFF
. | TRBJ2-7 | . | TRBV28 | TGTGCCAGCAGTTACATGGGGTCTCGGGGAGAGCAGTACTTC | CASSYMGSRGEQYF
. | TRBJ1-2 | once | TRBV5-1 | TGCGCCAGCAGCAGGTACCCTGGACAGACTAACTATGGCTACACCTTC | CASSRYPGQTNYGYTF
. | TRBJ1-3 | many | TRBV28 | TGTGCCAGCCGTACAGGAGGTGGAAACACCATATATTTT | CASRTGGGNTIYF
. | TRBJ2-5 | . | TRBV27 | TGTGCCAGCAGTTTACTTGGGACACAAGAGACCCAGTACTTC | CASSLLGTQETQYF
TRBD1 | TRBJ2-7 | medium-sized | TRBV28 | TGTGCCAGCAGTTCTTGGACAGGGGCCTACGAGCAGTACTTC | CASSSWTGAYEQYF
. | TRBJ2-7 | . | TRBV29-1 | TGCAGCGTTGAGGGCGGGCCGACCGAGCAGTACTTC | CSVEGGPTEQYF
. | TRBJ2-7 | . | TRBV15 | TGTGCCACCAGCAGACAAGACCGGGACGGATCCTACGAGCAGTACTTC | CATSRQDRDGSYEQYF
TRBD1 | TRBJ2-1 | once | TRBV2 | TGTGCCAGCAGTGTTTGGGGACAGGGATGGCTTGGAGACAATGAGCAGCTCTTC | CASSVWGQGWLGDNEQLF
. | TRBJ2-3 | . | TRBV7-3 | TGTGCCAGCAGCTTATGGCAGGCAGATACGCAGTATTTT | CASSLWQADTQYF
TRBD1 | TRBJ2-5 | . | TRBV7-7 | TGTGCTAGCAGCTCGGGACAGGGCCATGGCGAGACCCAGTACTTC | CASSSGQGHGETQYF
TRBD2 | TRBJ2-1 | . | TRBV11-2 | TGTGCCAGCAGCTTAGACGGACTAGCGGGAGGGCTAGGAGCCTACAATGAGCAGTTCTTC | CASSLDGLAGGLGAYNEQFF
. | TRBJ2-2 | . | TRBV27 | TGTGCCAGCAGTCGGTTCGGATTTGACACCGGGGAGCTGTTTTTT | CASSRFGFDTGELFF
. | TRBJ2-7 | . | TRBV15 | TGTGCCACCAGCAGAGAAGGCTGGGACGAGCAGTACTTC | CATSREGWDEQYF
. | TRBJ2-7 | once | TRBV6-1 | TGTGCCAGCAGTGACCTCAGGGGCTCCTACGAGCAGTACTTC | CASSDLRGSYEQYF
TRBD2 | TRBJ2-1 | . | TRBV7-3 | TGTGCCAGCAGCCTCCCCCTCCGGGGGGAAAGAAGTGAGCAGTTCTTC | CASSLPLRGERSEQFF
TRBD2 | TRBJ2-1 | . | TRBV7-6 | TGTGCCAGCAGCACCGGGACTAGCGGAAAAGAGCAGTTCTTC | CASSTGTSGKEQFF
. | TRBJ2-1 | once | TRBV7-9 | TGTGCCAGCAGCTTAGTTACCTACAATGAGCAGTTCTTC | CASSLVTYNEQFF
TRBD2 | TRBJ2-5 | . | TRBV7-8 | TGTGCCAGCAGCTTAGATGCCCTAGCGGAGTACCAAGAGACCCAGTACTTC | CASSLDALAEYQETQYF
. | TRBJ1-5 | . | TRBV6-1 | TGTGCCAGCACCATTTGGCAGGGTCCCAATCAGCCCCAGCATTTT | CASTIWQGPNQPQHF
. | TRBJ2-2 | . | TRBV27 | TGTGCCAGCAGTTGGGGGGCGGGATTCGACGCCGGGGAGCTGTTTTTT | CASSWGAGFDAGELFF
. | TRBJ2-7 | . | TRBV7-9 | TGTGCCAGCAGCTTGAGCAAACAGGTTACCTACGAGCAGTACTTC | CASSLSKQVTYEQYF